The rows below give T cell receptor beta chains drawn from one sample of a study of metastatic and nonmetastatic thyroid tumors. TCRdb reanalyzed the PCR reads with MiXCR. The data show about 21,000 clones, about 20% seen once. Sequencing used tumor tissue. The receptors were gathered from a male donor with papillary thyroid cancer or a benign thyroid nodule (not recorded which). Some clones in this sample may be carry-over from other donors' samples. The CDR3 runs from the conserved cysteine through the conserved F or W. The D gene is left open where the match is weak. The size field is filled for only some rows; it gives once, few, many or a size class.

v_gene,j_gene,abundance,d_gene,CDR3aa,CDR3nt
TRBV29-1,TRBJ2-7,many,TRBD1,CSVGQGAWYEQYF,TGCAGCGTCGGACAGGGGGCATGGTACGAGCAGTACTTC
TRBV7-7,TRBJ2-1,-,-,CASSLGRGSGIYNEQFF,TGTGCTAGCAGCTTAGGCCGGGGTAGCGGAATCTACAATGAGCAGTTCTTC
TRBV6-2/TRBV6-3,TRBJ1-2,many,-,CASSDSSGKGYGYTF,TGTGCCAGCAGTGACAGCTCTGGGAAGGGCTATGGCTACACCTTC
TRBV18,TRBJ2-2,-,-,CASSSVFRNSGELVF,TGTGCCAGCTCTTCAGTGTTTCGTAATTCCGGGGAGCTGGTTTTT
TRBV19,TRBJ2-7,many,-,CASSPDRTYEQYF,TGTGCCAGTAGTCCGGACCGAACCTACGAGCAGTACTTC
TRBV10-3,TRBJ2-4,many,-,CAISERGTDKNIQYF,TGTGCCATCAGTGAGCGGGGGACGGACAAAAACATTCAGTACTTC
TRBV30,TRBJ1-6,-,-,CAWWGSPYNSPLHF,TGTGCCTGGTGGGGGAGCCCCTATAATTCACCCCTCCACTTT
TRBV3-1,TRBJ1-3,many,-,CASSQDRRNTIYF,TGTGCCAGCAGCCAAGACCGTCGAAACACCATATATTTT
TRBV20-1,TRBJ2-7,many,TRBD1,CSASGTGQGVISFSYEQYF,TGCAGTGCTAGCGGAACGGGACAGGGAGTTATCAGCTTCTCCTACGAGCAGTACTTC
TRBV3-1,TRBJ2-3,many,-,CASSQWRADTQYF,TGTGCCAGCAGCCAATGGCGCGCAGATACGCAGTATTTT
TRBV6-6,TRBJ1-6,many,TRBD1,CASRGVGDRSSYNSPLHF,TGTGCCAGCCGGGGGGTTGGGGACAGGAGCTCCTATAATTCACCCCTCCACTTT
TRBV5-6,TRBJ2-1,many,TRBD2,CASSSILAGLYNEQFF,TGTGCCAGCAGCTCAATCCTAGCGGGACTTTACAATGAGCAGTTCTTC
TRBV7-9,TRBJ2-7,many,-,CASSLGSALSYEQYF,TGTGCCAGCAGCTTAGGGAGTGCGCTTTCCTACGAGCAGTACTTC
TRBV11-1,TRBJ2-7,many,-,CASSLGGSSYEQYF,TGTGCCAGCAGCTTAGGTGGAAGCTCCTACGAGCAGTACTTC
TRBV4-1,TRBJ1-6,-,-,CASSQDAAVSPLHF,TGCGCCAGCAGCCAAGACGCGGCAGTATCACCCCTCCACTTT
TRBV15,TRBJ2-7,many,-,CATSREDGEVNEQYF,TGTGCCACCAGCAGAGAGGATGGGGAGGTTAACGAGCAGTACTTC
TRBV6-1,TRBJ2-5,few,TRBD2,CASSAGTSGVETQYF,TGTGCCAGCAGTGCCGGGACTAGCGGGGTAGAGACCCAGTACTTC
TRBV27,TRBJ2-3,many,TRBD2,CASSSLASGSTDTQYF,TGTGCCAGCAGTTCCCTGGCTAGCGGGAGCACAGATACGCAGTATTTT
TRBV6-1,TRBJ2-1,many,-,CASSVQAYNEQFF,TGTGCCAGCAGTGTCCAGGCCTACAATGAGCAGTTCTTC
TRBV6-2/TRBV6-3,TRBJ2-1,-,TRBD1,CASKGQGLTEQFF,TGTGCCAGCAAAGGACAGGGTTTAACTGAGCAGTTCTTC
TRBV20-1,TRBJ1-5,once,TRBD1,CSPGQANQPQHF,TGCAGTCCGGGACAGGCTAATCAGCCCCAGCATTTT
TRBV5-1,TRBJ2-3,once,-,CASSSGRGTDTQYF,TGCGCCAGCTCTTCCGGCAGGGGCACAGATACGCAGTATTTT
TRBV5-1,TRBJ1-5,many,-,CASSLAEDQPQHF,TGCGCCAGCAGCTTGGCCGAGGATCAGCCCCAGCATTTT
TRBV19,TRBJ1-1,many,-,CASSPTLGRAGPEAFF,TGTGCCAGTAGTCCCACCCTCGGCAGGGCGGGCCCTGAAGCTTTCTTT
TRBV9,TRBJ1-2,-,TRBD1,CASSVGDRVEGYTF,TGTGCCAGCAGCGTAGGGGACAGGGTAGAAGGCTACACCTTC
TRBV5-8,TRBJ1-1,many,-,CASSIAGIRTEAFF,TGTGCCAGCAGCATCGCCGGGATACGTACTGAAGCTTTCTTT
TRBV28,TRBJ1-2,-,-,CASIITGPNYRYTF,TGTGCCAGCATTATAACCGGCCCAAACTATCGCTACACCTTC
TRBV6-1,TRBJ1-2,medium-sized,-,CASSPQYRSEGYTF,TGTGCCAGCAGTCCCCAATACAGGTCGGAGGGCTACACCTTC
TRBV28,TRBJ2-1,many,-,CASSFLGPAYNEQFF,TGTGCCAGCAGTTTTCTGGGACCCGCTTACAATGAGCAGTTCTTC
TRBV6-1,TRBJ1-3,many,-,CASSETHLQGNTIYF,TGTGCCAGCAGTGAAACCCACCTACAGGGAAACACCATATATTTT
TRBV7-3,TRBJ2-2,many,-,CASSFHGTSGELFF,TGTGCCAGCAGCTTCCACGGGACCTCCGGGGAGCTGTTTTTT
TRBV2,TRBJ2-7,few,-,CASRSSYEQYF,TGTGCCAGCAGGAGTTCCTACGAGCAGTACTTC
TRBV30,TRBJ2-5,many,TRBD1,CAWNRGQAQETQYF,TGTGCCTGGAACCGGGGACAGGCTCAAGAGACCCAGTACTTC
TRBV11-2,TRBJ2-1,-,-,CASSLSVGAMGQFF,TGTGCCAGCAGCTTATCGGTGGGAGCTATGGGACAGTTCTTC
TRBV20-1,TRBJ1-2,-,-,CSARDNSGLGGSTF,TGCAGTGCTAGAGATAATTCAGGGTTGGGTGGATCCACCTTC
TRBV5-1,TRBJ2-1,many,TRBD1,CASSITGTGFEQFF,TGCGCCAGCAGCATAACCGGGACAGGGTTTGAGCAGTTCTTC
TRBV27,TRBJ2-2,many,TRBD2,CASSVRLANGELFF,TGTGCCAGCAGTGTCCGACTAGCGAACGGGGAGCTGTTTTTT
TRBV27,TRBJ1-1,many,TRBD1,CASSPWTGRGTEAFF,TGTGCCAGCAGTCCTTGGACAGGGAGGGGCACTGAAGCTTTCTTT
TRBV7-9,TRBJ1-2,medium-sized,TRBD1,CASSFSSLGQAGDYGYTF,TGTGCCAGCAGCTTTTCCTCTTTGGGACAGGCGGGGGACTATGGCTACACCTTC
TRBV19,TRBJ1-6,many,TRBD1,CASRRQDRAHSPLHF,TGTGCCAGTCGGAGACAGGACAGGGCGCATTCACCCCTCCACTTT
TRBV20-1,TRBJ2-1,many,-,CSASGRSSRNEQFF,TGCAGTGCTAGCGGACGTAGCAGCCGAAATGAGCAGTTCTTC